The text below deals with one T cell receptor (beta chain). The assay was immunoSEQ multiplex PCR, and TCRdb's table has in-frame clones only and misses some. The table has roughly 71,000 clones, 75% to 90% seen once. The data were obtained in a study of OX40 agonist ivuxolimab in advanced cancers. V lost 3 bases and J lost 8; bases outside the gene matches: 8. This CDR3 is built from 14 residues. Germline loops: CDR1 SQVTM, CDR2 ANQGSEA. This chain uses TRBV29-1 with TRBJ1-4; 8 bases map to TRBD1. The receptor was derived from an adult with an advanced solid tumor such as melanoma, head and neck, liver or kidney cancer. Sequences were derived from CD4+ or CD8+ T cells sorted from blood, sampled in a trial of the OX40 agonist ivuxolimab. The CDR3 DNA is TGCAGCGTTGATCCCGGACAGGGAAGCGAAAAACTGTTTTTT. This translates into CSVDPGQGSEKLFF.